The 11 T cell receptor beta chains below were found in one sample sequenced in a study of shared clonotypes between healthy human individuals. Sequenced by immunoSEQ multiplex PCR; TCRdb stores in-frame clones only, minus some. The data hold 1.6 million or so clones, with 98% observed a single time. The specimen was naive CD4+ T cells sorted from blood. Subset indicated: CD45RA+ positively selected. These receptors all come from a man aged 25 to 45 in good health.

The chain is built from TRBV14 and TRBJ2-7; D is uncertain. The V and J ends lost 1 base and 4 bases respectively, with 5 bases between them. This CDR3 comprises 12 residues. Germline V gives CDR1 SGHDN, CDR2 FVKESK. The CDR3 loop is CASSQAAYEQYF. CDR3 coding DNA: TGTGCCAGCAGCCAAGCAGCTTACGAGCAGTACTTC. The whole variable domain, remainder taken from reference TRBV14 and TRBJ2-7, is EAGVTQFPSHSVIEKGQTVTLRCDPISGHDNLYWYRRVMGKEIKFLLHFVKESKQDESGMPNNRFLAERTGGTYSTLKVQPAELEDSGVYFCASSQAAYEQYFGPGTRLTVT.

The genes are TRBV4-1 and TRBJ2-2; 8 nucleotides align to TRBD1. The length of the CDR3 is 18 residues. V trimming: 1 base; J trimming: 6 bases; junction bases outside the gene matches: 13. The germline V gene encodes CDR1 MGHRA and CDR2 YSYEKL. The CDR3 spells CASSQAGTGVRLPGELFF. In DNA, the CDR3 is TGCGCCAGCAGCCAAGCGGGGACAGGTGTTCGTTTGCCCGGGGAGCTGTTTTTT.

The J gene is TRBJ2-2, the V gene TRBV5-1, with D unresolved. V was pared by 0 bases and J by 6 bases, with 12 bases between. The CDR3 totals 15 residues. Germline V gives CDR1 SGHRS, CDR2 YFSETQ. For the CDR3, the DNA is TGCGCCAGCAGCTTGGAAGGTGGAAGGGCCGGGGAGCTGTTTTTT. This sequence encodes CASSLEGGRAGELFF.

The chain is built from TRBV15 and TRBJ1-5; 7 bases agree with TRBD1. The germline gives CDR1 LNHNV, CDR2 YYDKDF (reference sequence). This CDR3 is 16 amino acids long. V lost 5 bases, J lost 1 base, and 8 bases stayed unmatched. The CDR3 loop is CATSGGGRASNQPQHF. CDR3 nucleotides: TGTGCCACCAGCGGAGGGGGCAGGGCGAGCAATCAGCCCCAGCATTTT.

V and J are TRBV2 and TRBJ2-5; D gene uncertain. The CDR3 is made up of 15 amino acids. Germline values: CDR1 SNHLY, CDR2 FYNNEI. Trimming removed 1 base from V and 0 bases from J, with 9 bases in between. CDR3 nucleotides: TGTGCCAGCAGTGAAGAATTTGGGTACCAAGAGACCCAGTACTTC. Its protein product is CASSEEFGYQETQYF.

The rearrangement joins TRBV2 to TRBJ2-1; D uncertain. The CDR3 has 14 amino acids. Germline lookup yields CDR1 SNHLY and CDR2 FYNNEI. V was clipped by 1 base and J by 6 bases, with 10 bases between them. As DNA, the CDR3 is TGTGCCAGCAGTGAAGATTGGGCCGGCAATGAGCAGTTCTTC. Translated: CASSEDWAGNEQFF.

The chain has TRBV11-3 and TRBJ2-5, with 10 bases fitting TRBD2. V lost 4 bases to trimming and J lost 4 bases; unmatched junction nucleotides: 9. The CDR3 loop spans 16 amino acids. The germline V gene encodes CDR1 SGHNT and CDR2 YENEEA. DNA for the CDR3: TGTGCCAGCAGCTACTCCGGGACTAGCGCAGGAGAGACCCAGTACTTC. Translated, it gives CASSYSGTSAGETQYF.

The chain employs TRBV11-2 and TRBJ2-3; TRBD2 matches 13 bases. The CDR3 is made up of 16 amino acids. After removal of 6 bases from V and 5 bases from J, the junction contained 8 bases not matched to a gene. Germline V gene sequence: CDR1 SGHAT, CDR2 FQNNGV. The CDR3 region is CASRPGLAGAGDTQYF. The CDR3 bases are TGTGCCAGCAGACCCGGACTAGCGGGGGCAGGAGATACGCAGTATTTT.

The CDR3: CASSFASGRDEQFF. CDR3 sequence (DNA): TGTGCCAGTAGTTTTGCTAGCGGGAGAGATGAGCAGTTCTTC. This sequence joins TRBV19 and TRBJ2-1, with 10 bases fitting TRBD2. This CDR3 contains 14 residues. J was trimmed by 8 bases and V by 5 bases; bases with no gene match: 6. Looked up from germline, CDR1 is LNHDA and CDR2 is SQIVND (reference sequence).

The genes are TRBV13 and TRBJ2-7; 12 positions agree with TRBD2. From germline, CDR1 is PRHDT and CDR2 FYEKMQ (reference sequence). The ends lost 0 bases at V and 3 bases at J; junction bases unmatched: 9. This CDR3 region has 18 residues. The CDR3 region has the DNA TGTGCCAGCAGCTTAGGCCGGCTAGCGGGAGGGCGCGTCTACGAGCAGTACTTC. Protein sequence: CASSLGRLAGGRVYEQYF.

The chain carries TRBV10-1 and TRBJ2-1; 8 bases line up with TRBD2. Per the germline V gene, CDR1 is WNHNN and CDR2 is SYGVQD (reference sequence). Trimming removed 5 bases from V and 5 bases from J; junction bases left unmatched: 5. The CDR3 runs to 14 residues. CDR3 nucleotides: TGCGCCAGCAGTACGAGCGGGAGAAACAATGAGCAGTTCTTC. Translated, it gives CASSTSGRNNEQFF.